This T cell receptor (beta chain) was sequenced during a study of graft-versus-host responses after intestinal transplantation. Overall study: Transplant recipients had multivisceral, liver-intestinal, or isolated intestinal grafts. The study, taken as a whole, reports: The marrow of recipients harbored GvH clones, and ileum or blood showed some of them first. Within allografts, high graft-versus-host to host-versus-graft clonal ratios were seen among patients with graft-donor T cell macrochimerism.

A word on this clone: Its target is unknown.

This table comes from immunoSEQ multiplex PCR, and its TCRdb copy is limited to in-frame clones, with some not included. Here the sample spans over 100,000 clones, around 94% being singletons. Germline V gene lookup returns CDR1 MDHEN and CDR2 SYDVKM. Trimming took 5 bases from V and 5 from J; bases not matched to a gene: 3. The CDR3 extends over 14 amino acids. The source of this sequence is a human donor who was the organ donor for an intestinal transplant. The source material was unstimulated CD4+ T cells sorted from spleen or lymph node cells, sampled before transplant. The J gene is TRBJ1-5, the V gene TRBV28, with 10 bases aligning to TRBD1. CDR3 amino acids: CASSAGTGDQPQHF. The CDR3 nucleotides read TGTGCCAGCAGTGCCGGGACAGGGGATCAGCCCCAGCATTTT.